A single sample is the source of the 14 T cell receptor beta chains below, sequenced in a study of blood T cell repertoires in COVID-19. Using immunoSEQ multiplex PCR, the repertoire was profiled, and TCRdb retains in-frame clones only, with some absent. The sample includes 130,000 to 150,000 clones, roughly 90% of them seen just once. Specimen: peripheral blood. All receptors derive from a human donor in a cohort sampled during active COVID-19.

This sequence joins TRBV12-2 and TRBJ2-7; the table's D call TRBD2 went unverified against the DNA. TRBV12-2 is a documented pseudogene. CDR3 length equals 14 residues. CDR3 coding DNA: TGTGCAAGTCGCCAGGTAGTGGAGGGCTACGAGCAGTACTTC. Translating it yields CASRQVVEGYEQYF.

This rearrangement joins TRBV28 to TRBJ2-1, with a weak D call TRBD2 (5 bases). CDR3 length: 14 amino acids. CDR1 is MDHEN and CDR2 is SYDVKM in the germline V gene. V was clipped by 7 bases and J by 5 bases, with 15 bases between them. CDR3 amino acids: CASTLGVLNNEQFF. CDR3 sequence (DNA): TGTGCCAGCACCCTGGGAGTCCTTAACAATGAGCAGTTCTTC.

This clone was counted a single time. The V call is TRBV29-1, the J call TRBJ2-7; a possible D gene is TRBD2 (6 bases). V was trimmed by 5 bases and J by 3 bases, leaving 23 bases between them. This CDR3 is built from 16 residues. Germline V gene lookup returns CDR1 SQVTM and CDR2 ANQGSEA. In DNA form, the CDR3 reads TGCAGCGTTTTACGGAATGGTGGGGGGATAAACTACGAGCAGTACTTC. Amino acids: CSVLRNGGGINYEQYF.

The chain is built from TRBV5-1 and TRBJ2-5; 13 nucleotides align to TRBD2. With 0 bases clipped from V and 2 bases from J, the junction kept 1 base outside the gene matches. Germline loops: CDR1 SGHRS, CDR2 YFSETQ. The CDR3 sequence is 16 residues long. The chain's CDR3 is CASSLGGLAGQETQYF. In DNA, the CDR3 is TGCGCCAGCAGCTTGGGGGGACTAGCGGGACAAGAGACCCAGTACTTC.

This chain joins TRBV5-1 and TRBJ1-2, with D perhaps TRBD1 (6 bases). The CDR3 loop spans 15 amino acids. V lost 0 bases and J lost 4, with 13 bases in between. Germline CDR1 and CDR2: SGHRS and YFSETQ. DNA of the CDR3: TGCGCCAGCAGCTTGGCGGGGACACCCAGCTATGGCTACACCTTC. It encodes CASSLAGTPSYGYTF.

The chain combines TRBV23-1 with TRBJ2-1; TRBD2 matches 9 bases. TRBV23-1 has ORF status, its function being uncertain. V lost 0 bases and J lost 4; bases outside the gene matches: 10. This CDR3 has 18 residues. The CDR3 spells CASSQSRFGLAGYNEQFF. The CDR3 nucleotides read TGCGCCAGCAGTCAATCGCGTTTCGGGCTAGCGGGGTACAATGAGCAGTTCTTC.

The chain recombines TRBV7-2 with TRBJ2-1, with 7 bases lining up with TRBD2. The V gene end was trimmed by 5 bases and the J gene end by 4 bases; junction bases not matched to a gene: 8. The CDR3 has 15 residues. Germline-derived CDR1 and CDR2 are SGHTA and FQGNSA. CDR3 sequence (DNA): TGTGCCAGCAGCCCCGGGACTAACCTATACAATGAGCAGTTCTTC. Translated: CASSPGTNLYNEQFF.

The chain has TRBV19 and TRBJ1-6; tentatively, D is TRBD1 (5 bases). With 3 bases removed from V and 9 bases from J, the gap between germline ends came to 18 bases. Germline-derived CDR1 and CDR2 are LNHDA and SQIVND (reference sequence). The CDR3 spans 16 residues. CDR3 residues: CASSISQQGIRSPLHF. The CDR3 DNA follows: TGTGCCAGTAGTATCTCCCAGCAGGGAATCCGTTCACCCCTCCACTTT.

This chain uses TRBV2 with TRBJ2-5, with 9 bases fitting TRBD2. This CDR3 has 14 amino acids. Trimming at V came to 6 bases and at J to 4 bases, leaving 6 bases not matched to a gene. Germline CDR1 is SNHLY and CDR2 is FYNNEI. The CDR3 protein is CASSGTSPGETQYF. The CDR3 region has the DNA TGTGCCAGCAGCGGGACTAGCCCTGGAGAGACCCAGTACTTC.

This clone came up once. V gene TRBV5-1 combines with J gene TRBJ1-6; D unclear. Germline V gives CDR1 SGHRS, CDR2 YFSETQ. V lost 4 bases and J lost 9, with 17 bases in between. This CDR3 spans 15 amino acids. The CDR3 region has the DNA TGCGCCAGCAGCCCCACGGACTTGAGGATTTCACCCCTCCACTTT. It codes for CASSPTDLRISPLHF. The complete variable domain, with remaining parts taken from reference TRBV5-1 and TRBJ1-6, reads KAGVTQTPRYLIKTRGQQVTLSCSPISGHRSVSWYQQTPGQGLQFLFEYFSETQRNKGNFPGRFSGRQFSNSRSEMNVSTLELGDSALYLCASSPTDLRISPLHFGNGTRLTVT.

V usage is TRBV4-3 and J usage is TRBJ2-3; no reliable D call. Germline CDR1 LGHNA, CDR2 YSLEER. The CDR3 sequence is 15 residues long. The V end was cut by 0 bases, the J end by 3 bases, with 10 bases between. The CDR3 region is CASSQEAARTDTQYF. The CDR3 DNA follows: TGCGCCAGCAGCCAAGAGGCGGCTAGGACAGATACGCAGTATTTT.

The CDR3 sequence: CASSLRASGVATNEKLFF. In nucleotides, the CDR3 is TGTGCCAGCAGCTTGAGAGCCTCCGGGGTTGCAACTAATGAAAAACTGTTTTTT. V is TRBV5-8 and J is TRBJ1-4; D is ambiguous. The CDR3 has 18 amino acids. Trimming stripped 1 base from V and 0 bases from J, with 16 bases between. Germline V gene lookup returns CDR1 SGHTS and CDR2 YDEGEE.

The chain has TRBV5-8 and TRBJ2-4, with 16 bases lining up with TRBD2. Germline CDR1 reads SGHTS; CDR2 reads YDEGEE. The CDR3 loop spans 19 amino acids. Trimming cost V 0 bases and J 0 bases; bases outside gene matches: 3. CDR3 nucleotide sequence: TGTGCCAGCAGCTTGGCCGGGACTAGCGGGAGGGTAGCCAAAAACATTCAGTACTTC. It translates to CASSLAGTSGRVAKNIQYF.

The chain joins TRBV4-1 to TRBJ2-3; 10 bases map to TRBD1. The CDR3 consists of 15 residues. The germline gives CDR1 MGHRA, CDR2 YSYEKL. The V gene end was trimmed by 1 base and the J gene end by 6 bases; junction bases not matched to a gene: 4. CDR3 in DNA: TGCGCCAGCAGCCAAGTTCGGACAGGGGGGGATACGCAGTATTTT. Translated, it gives CASSQVRTGGDTQYF.